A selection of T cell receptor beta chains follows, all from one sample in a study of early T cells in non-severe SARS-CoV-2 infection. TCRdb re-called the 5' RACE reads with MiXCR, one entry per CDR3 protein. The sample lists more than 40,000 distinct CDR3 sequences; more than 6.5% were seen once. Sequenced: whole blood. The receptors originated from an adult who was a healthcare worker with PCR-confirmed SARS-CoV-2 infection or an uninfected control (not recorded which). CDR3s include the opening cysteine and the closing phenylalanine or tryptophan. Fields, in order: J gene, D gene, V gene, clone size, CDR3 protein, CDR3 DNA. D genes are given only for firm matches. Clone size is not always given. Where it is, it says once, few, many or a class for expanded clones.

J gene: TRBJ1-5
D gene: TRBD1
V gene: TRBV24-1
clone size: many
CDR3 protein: CATSDEGTGGNQPQHF
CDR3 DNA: TGTGCCACCAGTGACGAGGGGACAGGCGGCAATCAGCCCCAGCATTTT

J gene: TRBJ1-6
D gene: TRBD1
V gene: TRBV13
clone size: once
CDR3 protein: CASSSGTGEYNSPLHF
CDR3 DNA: TGTGCCAGCAGCTCCGGGACAGGGGAATATAATTCACCCCTCCACTTT

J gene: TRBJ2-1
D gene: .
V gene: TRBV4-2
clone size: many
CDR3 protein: CASSRRTDRGNEQFF
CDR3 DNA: TGTGCCAGCAGCCGTCGGACAGACAGAGGCAATGAGCAGTTCTTC

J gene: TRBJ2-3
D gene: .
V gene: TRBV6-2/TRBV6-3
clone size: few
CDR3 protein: CASRHLVTDTQYF
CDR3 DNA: TGTGCCAGCAGGCATCTAGTGACAGATACGCAGTATTTT

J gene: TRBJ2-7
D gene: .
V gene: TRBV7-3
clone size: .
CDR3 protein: CASSLKWGNEQYF
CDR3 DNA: TGTGCCAGCAGCTTAAAGTGGGGGAACGAGCAGTACTTC

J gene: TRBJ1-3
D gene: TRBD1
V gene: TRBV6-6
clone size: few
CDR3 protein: CASIRQGSGNTIYF
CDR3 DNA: TGTGCCAGCATCCGACAGGGATCTGGAAACACCATATATTTT

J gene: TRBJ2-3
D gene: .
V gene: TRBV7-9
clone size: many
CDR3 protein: CASSPYQADTQYF
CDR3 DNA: TGTGCCAGCAGCCCCTACCAAGCAGATACGCAGTATTTT

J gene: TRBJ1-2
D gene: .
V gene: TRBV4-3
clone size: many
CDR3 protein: CASSQDSGNYGYTF
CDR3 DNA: TGCGCCAGCAGCCAAGATTCAGGGAACTATGGCTACACCTTC

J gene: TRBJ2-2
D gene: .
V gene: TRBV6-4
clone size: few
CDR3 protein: CASSDSPSGELFF
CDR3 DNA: TGTGCCAGCAGTGACAGCCCTAGCGGGGAGCTGTTTTTT

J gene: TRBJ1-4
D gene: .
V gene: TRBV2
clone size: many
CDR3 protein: CASSEVVANEKLFF
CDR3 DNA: TGTGCCAGCAGTGAGGTAGTAGCGAATGAAAAACTGTTTTTT

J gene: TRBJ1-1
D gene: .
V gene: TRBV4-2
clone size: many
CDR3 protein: CASSLGDVAFF
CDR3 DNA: TGTGCCAGCAGCCTAGGCGACGTAGCTTTCTTT

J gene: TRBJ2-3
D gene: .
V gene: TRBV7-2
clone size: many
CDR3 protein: CASRILGGTDTQYF
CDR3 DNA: TGTGCCAGCAGGATCCTTGGAGGCACAGATACGCAGTATTTT

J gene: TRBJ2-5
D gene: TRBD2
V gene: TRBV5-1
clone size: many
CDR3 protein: CASSSLAGRIKETQYF
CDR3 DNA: TGCGCCAGCAGCTCGTTAGCGGGGAGGATCAAAGAGACCCAGTACTTC

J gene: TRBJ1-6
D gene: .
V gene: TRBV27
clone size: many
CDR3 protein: CASVLTWAGGSPLHF
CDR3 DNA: TGTGCCAGCGTATTGACCTGGGCTGGGGGTTCACCCCTCCACTTT

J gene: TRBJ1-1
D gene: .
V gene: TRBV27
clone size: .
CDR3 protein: CASKREPETHTEAFF
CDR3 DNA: TGTGCCAGCAAACGGGAGCCTGAGACGCACACTGAAGCTTTCTTT

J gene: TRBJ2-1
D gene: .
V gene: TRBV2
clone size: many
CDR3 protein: CASTRRADNEGEQFF
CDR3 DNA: TGTGCCAGCACCCGGCGGGCTGACAATGAGGGGGAGCAGTTCTTC